Reported below is one T cell receptor (beta chain). Antigen: not known. The sample is drawn from a study of blood T cells in healthy people across ages. Study details: Template switching retrieved approximately one barcoded beta molecule for each two T cells. Findings and caveats of the study: When set beside aged donors, long-lived donors presented more naive CD4+ cells and higher diversity.

CDR1 MNHNY and CDR2 SVGAGI come from the germline V gene (reference sequence). This CDR3 region has 14 residues. A second roughly 7 to 12 cycle PCR used barcoded and J-beta primers. Using its own MiXCR run on the 5' RACE reads, TCRdb lists one record per CDR3 protein. The table lists around 1,500,000 distinct CDR3 sequences, roughly 45% of them singletons. Collection of ten milliliters of peripheral blood was performed for each donor. The chain has TRBV6-6 and TRBJ2-1; 7 bases map to TRBD1. The J call may be wrong; the DNA end is better matched by TRBJ2-7. The sequence came from a woman between 18 and 30 years old in good health. Sequencing was performed on blood. The CDR3 region is CASSYGQGENEQYF. The CDR3 DNA reads as TGTGCCAGCAGTTACGGCCAGGGGGAAAATGAGCAGTACTTC.